One and the same sample provided the 29 T cell receptor beta chains below, sequenced in a study of T cells in Graves' hyperthyroidism and ophthalmopathy. Amplification yielded TCR beta CDR3 regions, with RNA transcripts as the source. First-round RT-PCR of the TCR CDR3 relied on the HTBI primer set. A single record per CDR3 protein comes from TCRdb applying MiXCR to the multiplex PCR reads. The data hold 690,000 or so distinct CDR3 sequences, with roughly a sixth observed a single time. The specimen sequenced was blood. The source of these receptors is a woman aged 45-60 years with Graves' hyperthyroidism that later progressed to Graves' ophthalmopathy.

This clonotype was counted between two and nine times. The CDR3 bases are TGTGCCAGCAGCTTACTCAGTTACTCTGGAAACACCATATATTTT. Translation: CASSLLSYSGNTIYF. This chain links TRBV13 with TRBJ1-3; D call uncertain. The CDR3 has 15 amino acids. Trimming cost V 2 bases and J 0 bases, with 8 bases left between them. The germline V gene has CDR1 PRHDT and CDR2 FYEKMQ (reference sequence). The whole variable domain, remainder taken from reference TRBV13 and TRBJ1-3, is AAGVIQSPRHLIKEKRETATLKCYPIPRHDTVYWYQQGPGQDPQFLISFYEKMQSDKGSIPDRFSAQQFSDYHSELNMSSLELGDSALYFCASSLLSYSGNTIYFGEGSWLTVV.

V and J are TRBV19 and TRBJ1-1; D is perhaps TRBD1 (6 bases). The germline gives CDR1 LNHDA, CDR2 SQIVND (reference sequence). CDR3 length equals 17 residues. The germline V and J ends were trimmed by 3 bases and 1 base, with 18 bases remaining between them. The CDR3 bases are TGTGCCAGTAGTATTTATTTCAGGGGAGCAGGGAACACTGAAGCTTTCTTT. Translated: CASSIYFRGAGNTEAFF. The full variable domain, its missing parts supplied by reference TRBV19 and TRBJ1-1, is DGGITQSPKYLFRKEGQNVTLSCEQNLNHDAMYWYRQDPGQGLRLIYYSQIVNDFQKGDIAEGYSVSREKKESFPLTVTSAQKNPTAFYLCASSIYFRGAGNTEAFFGQGTRLTVV.

The chain recombines TRBV24-1 with TRBJ2-5; TRBD1 or TRBD2 may be the D gene (5 bases each). Germline CDR1 and CDR2: KGHDR and SFDVKD. Between the trimmed V and J ends, which lost 4 bases and 4 bases, there was a span of 9 bases. This CDR3 has 13 amino acids. The CDR3 protein is CATSEAGTETQYF. The CDR3 nucleotides are TGTGCCACCAGTGAGGCAGGGACAGAGACCCAGTACTTC.

This chain connects TRBV6-1 to TRBJ2-2; a weak D match, TRBD1 (6 bases). CDR3 length: 15 amino acids. The V and J ends lost 6 bases and 5 bases respectively, with 16 bases between them. Germline V gene data show CDR1 as MNHNS and CDR2 as SASEGT. The CDR3 nucleotides are TGTGCCAGCAGACAGGGACAACAAGTGACCGGGGAGCTGTTTTTT. Encoded protein: CASRQGQQVTGELFF.

About this clonotype: This sequence may be a read error, since a much larger clone differs from it by one base. The V and J genes are TRBV20-1 and TRBJ1-1, with D tentatively TRBD1 (6 bases). Trimming stripped 7 bases from V and 4 bases from J, with 16 bases between. This CDR3 is 13 amino acids long. Per germline, CDR1 DFQATT and CDR2 SNEGSKA (reference sequence). For the CDR3, the DNA is TGCAGTGTTAGTCACAGGGCGGGCACTGAAGCTTTCTTT. This codes for CSVSHRAGTEAFF.

The chain links TRBV9 to TRBJ1-4; D is possibly TRBD1 (5 bases). Deletions cut 1 base from V and 4 bases from J, with 11 bases between. The V gene's germline CDR1 is SGDLS and CDR2 YYNGEE. The CDR3 consists of 15 residues. In DNA form, the CDR3 reads TGTGCCAGCAGCGTACAAGGGGATAATAATGAAAAACTGTTTTTT. Amino acids: CASSVQGDNNEKLFF.

This sequence joins TRBV20-1 and TRBJ1-5; D is undetermined. V was cut by 6 bases and J by 5 bases, with 20 bases left in between. Germline V CDR1 and CDR2: DFQATT, SNEGSKA (reference sequence). The CDR3 length is 15 residues. The CDR3 protein is CSAARPAGRYQPQHF. Here the CDR3 DNA reads TGCAGTGCAGCCCGGCCCGCCGGCCGGTATCAGCCCCAGCATTTT.

This chain uses TRBV29-1 with TRBJ2-7; the D gene is possibly TRBD1 (5 bases). The V end lost 6 bases, the J end lost 1 base, and 16 bases lay between the germline ends. The CDR3 loop spans 14 amino acids. CDR1 is SQVTM, CDR2 ANQGSEA, per germline. CDR3 sequence reads: CSVGHRVGSYEQYF. DNA of the CDR3: TGCAGCGTCGGACACCGGGTCGGATCCTACGAGCAGTACTTC.

As for this clonotype: One base away lies a much larger clone, so this may be a sequencing read error. J is TRBJ1-5 and V is TRBV27, with D unresolved. The CDR3 is 15 amino acids. Germline V CDR1 and CDR2: MNHEY, SMNVEV (reference sequence). The CDR3 here is CASTPLWGGNHPQHF. The DNA for the CDR3 is TGTGCCAGCACCCCCCTCTGGGGAGGCAATCACCCCCAGCATTTT.

The rearrangement links TRBV12-3 or TRBV12-4 to TRBJ2-1; perhaps TRBD2 as D (5 bases). V lost 6 bases to trimming and J lost 4 bases, with 16 bases between them. The length of the CDR3 is 15 residues. This CDR3 reads CASSRSGSPYNEQFF. CDR3 coding DNA: TGTGCCAGCAGCCGCTCGGGGTCCCCTTACAATGAGCAGTTCTTC.

V is TRBV24-1 and J is TRBJ2-1; no reliable D call. This CDR3 is 14 amino acids long. Per germline, CDR1 KGHDR and CDR2 SFDVKD. Trimming stripped 7 bases from V and 3 bases from J, with 12 bases between. CDR3 protein: CATSPGPYYNEQFF. CDR3 DNA: TGTGCCACCAGCCCCGGCCCCTACTACAATGAGCAGTTCTTC.

The sample holds many counts of this clonotype. Written as DNA, the CDR3 is TGTGCCAGCAGTGGGGGAACAGGATTCGGCCAAGAGACCCAGTACTTC. Residues: CASSGGTGFGQETQYF. V usage is TRBV2 and J usage is TRBJ2-5, with TRBD1 as a possible D gene (5 bases). The ends were cut back, 4 bases at V and 1 base at J, with 16 bases in the middle. CDR1 and CDR2 from the germline V gene are SNHLY and FYNNEI. The CDR3 runs to 16 residues. Filled out from reference TRBV2 and TRBJ2-5, the complete variable domain reads EPEVTQTPSHQVTQMGQEVILRCVPISNHLYFYWYRQILGQKVEFLVSFYNNEISEKSEIFDDQFSVERPDGSNFTLKIRSTKLEDSAMYFCASSGGTGFGQETQYFGPGTRLLVL.

The chain combines TRBV7-9 with TRBJ1-3; the D gene is possibly TRBD1 (5 bases). V was shortened by 5 bases and J by 2 bases, with 13 bases between the two germline ends. CDR1 is SEHNR and CDR2 is FQNEAQ in the germline V gene (reference sequence). CDR3 length: 15 amino acids. The CDR3 reads CASSSRRGPGNTIYF. CDR3 bases: TGTGCCAGCAGCAGTCGAAGGGGCCCTGGAAACACCATATATTTT.

This clonotype was seen ten or more times. V usage is TRBV15 and J usage is TRBJ2-5, with 7 bases matching TRBD2. V lost 0 bases, J lost 7 bases, and 2 bases stayed unmatched. Germline CDR1 is LNHNV and CDR2 is YYDKDF (reference sequence). This CDR3 has 13 residues. Here the CDR3 DNA reads TGTGCCACCAGCAGAGAAGAGCGGGGGACCCAGTACTTC. Translated: CATSREERGTQYF.

This chain joins TRBV29-1 and TRBJ1-1, with D tentatively TRBD1 (5 bases). Germline V gene lookup returns CDR1 SQVTM and CDR2 ANQGSEA. V was cut by 2 bases and J by 6 bases, with 10 bases left in between. CDR3 length: 12 amino acids. The CDR3 DNA reads TGCAGCGTTGAAACGGGACCCGCTGAAGCTTTCTTT. It yields the protein CSVETGPAEAFF.

This clonotype was observed at least ten times. The CDR3 nucleotides read TGTGCCAGCAGTCTAAGGACAGGGATACGTGAAAAACTGTTTTTT. Encoded protein: CASSLRTGIREKLFF. The rearrangement joins TRBV12-3 or TRBV12-4 to TRBJ1-4; 8 bases are a match to TRBD1. CDR3 length: 15 residues. The V segment lost 5 bases and the J segment 7 bases; nucleotides outside the gene matches: 9.

CDR3 sequence (DNA): TGCAGCGTTATAGGGCGCCCCTACGAGCAGTACTTC. Translated: CSVIGRPYEQYF. V and J are TRBV29-1 and TRBJ2-7; D remains ambiguous. V was pared by 5 bases and J by 2 bases, with 10 bases between. The CDR3 contains 12 residues. Germline values: CDR1 SQVTM, CDR2 ANQGSEA.

This clonotype has a handful of counts. The V call is TRBV2, the J call TRBJ1-2, with a possible D match to TRBD1 (5 bases). The CDR3 totals 14 residues. Germline CDR1 is SNHLY and CDR2 is FYNNEI. V was pared by 6 bases and J by 4 bases, with 15 bases between. The CDR3 here is CASRGGLGAYGYTF. For the CDR3, the DNA is TGTGCCAGCAGGGGGGGACTTGGAGCCTATGGCTACACCTTC.

On this clonotype: One end of the junction fails to match germline, which may point to a read error. CDR3 residues: CAGSHENTEAFF. The CDR3 coding sequence is TGTGCCGGCAGCCATGAAAACACTGAAGCTTTCTTT. J is TRBJ1-1 and V is TRBV5-5; D unresolved. Germline V gene data show CDR1 as SGHKS and CDR2 as YYEKEE (reference sequence). The CDR3 sequence is 12 residues long. Full variable domain (missing parts from reference TRBV5-5 and TRBJ1-1): DAGVTQSPTHLIKTRGQQVTLRCSPISGHKSVSWYQQVLGQGPQFIFQYYEKEERGRGNFPDRFSARQFPNYSSELNVNALLLGDSALYLCAGSHENTEAFFGQGTRLTVV.

This clonotype was counted a few times. This chain connects TRBV20-1 to TRBJ1-1, with TRBD1 identical over 7 bases. The germline CDR1 and CDR2 sequences are DFQATT and SNEGSKA (reference sequence). The CDR3 sequence is 13 residues long. J lost 6 bases, V lost 6 bases, and 10 bases had no gene match. CDR3 DNA: TGCAGTGCCGTCGGGGGCAGGGGGGCTGAAGCTTTCTTT. Its protein product is CSAVGGRGAEAFF.

J is TRBJ1-1 and V is TRBV6-2 or TRBV6-3; unclear D gene. From germline, CDR1 is MNHEY and CDR2 SVGEGT. Trimming stripped 6 bases from V and 5 bases from J, with 16 bases between. This CDR3 is built from 14 residues. The CDR3 DNA is TGTGCCAGCAGCCCACCTGGAGACCGTACTGAAGCTTTCTTT. Protein product: CASSPPGDRTEAFF.

The chain joins TRBV20-1 to TRBJ1-1; 7 nucleotides match TRBD1. Trimming removed 3 bases from V and 2 bases from J; junction bases left unmatched: 6. The CDR3 is 14 residues long. Germline assignment: CDR1 DFQATT and CDR2 SNEGSKA (reference sequence). The CDR3 sequence: CSASLQGLNTEAFF. The CDR3 coding sequence is TGCAGTGCTAGCCTACAGGGGTTAAACACTGAAGCTTTCTTT.

The chain links TRBV5-1 to TRBJ2-1; the D gene is possibly TRBD2 (5 bases). The V gene's germline CDR1 is SGHRS and CDR2 YFSETQ. The CDR3 sequence is 14 residues long. V dropped 0 bases and J dropped 2 bases, with 6 bases sitting between them. The CDR3 DNA is TGCGCCAGCAGCTTGGAGCGGACCTACAATGAGCAGTTCTTC. Protein: CASSLERTYNEQFF.

The DNA for the CDR3 is TGTGCCAGCAGTGAAAGATTAGGACAGGAGTACTTC. It encodes CASSERLGQEYF. The J gene is TRBJ2-7, the V gene TRBV6-4; 7 nucleotides agree with TRBD1. This CDR3 spans 12 amino acids. CDR1 and CDR2 (germline): MRHNA, SNTAGT. J lost 11 bases, V lost 3 bases, and 7 bases had no gene match.

J is TRBJ2-3 and V is TRBV7-9; TRBD2 aligns across 8 bases. Germline CDR1 is SEHNR and CDR2 is FQNEAQ (reference sequence). The V gene end was trimmed by 5 bases and the J gene end by 2 bases; junction bases not matched to a gene: 6. The CDR3 has 15 residues. CDR3 sequence: CASSPAGDLTDTQYF. The CDR3 DNA follows: TGTGCCAGCAGCCCAGCGGGGGACCTCACAGATACGCAGTATTTT.

This clonotype turned up a few times. The rearrangement uses TRBV6-1 and TRBJ1-3; D is unresolved. This CDR3 is 16 amino acids long. Germline V lookup: CDR1 MNHNS, CDR2 SASEGT. V was clipped by 1 base and J by 0 bases, with 10 bases between them. CDR3 DNA sequence: TGTGCCAGCAGTGAAGATTTGGTCGTCTCTGGAAACACCATATATTTT. As protein: CASSEDLVVSGNTIYF.

Note on this clonotype: At one of its ends the junction is not consistent with the germline gene, which may arise from a read error. V is TRBV11-2 and J is TRBJ2-7; TRBD2 matches 8 bases. The CDR3 is made up of 18 amino acids. Germline V gene data show CDR1 as SGHAT and CDR2 as FQNNGV. The CDR3 protein is CASSQTQRLAGDTYEQYF. As DNA, the CDR3 is TGCGCCAGCAGCCAGACTCAAAGGCTAGCGGGCGATACCTACGAGCAGTACTTC.

The gene calls are TRBV20-1 and TRBJ2-1; 9 bases map to TRBD2. Germline V gene lookup returns CDR1 DFQATT and CDR2 SNEGSKA (reference sequence). This CDR3 region has 15 residues. The ends lost 5 bases at V and 6 bases at J; junction bases unmatched: 11. CDR3 residues: CSARKTSGLGNEQFF. For the CDR3, the DNA is TGCAGTGCTCGAAAGACTAGCGGCTTAGGCAATGAGCAGTTCTTC.

This clonotype was recorded a few times. The rearrangement uses TRBV6-1 and TRBJ2-5; D may match TRBD1 or TRBD2 (5 bases each). Germline assignment: CDR1 MNHNS and CDR2 SASEGT. The CDR3 is 15 residues long. V was cut by 5 bases and J by 5 bases, with 18 bases left in between. The CDR3 here is CASSSFQGARETQYF. The CDR3 nucleotides are TGTGCCAGCAGTTCATTTCAGGGAGCAAGGGAGACCCAGTACTTC.